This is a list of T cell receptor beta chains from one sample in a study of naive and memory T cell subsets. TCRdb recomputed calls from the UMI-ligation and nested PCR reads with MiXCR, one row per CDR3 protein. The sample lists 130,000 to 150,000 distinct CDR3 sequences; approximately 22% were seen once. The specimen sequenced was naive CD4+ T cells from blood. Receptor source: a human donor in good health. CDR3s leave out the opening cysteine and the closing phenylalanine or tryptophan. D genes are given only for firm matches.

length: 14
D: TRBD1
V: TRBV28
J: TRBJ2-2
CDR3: ASTRDRVGHTGELF

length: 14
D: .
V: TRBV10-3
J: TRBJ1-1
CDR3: AISELGGDPNTEAF

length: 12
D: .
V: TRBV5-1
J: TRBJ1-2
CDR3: ASSLGAESYGYT

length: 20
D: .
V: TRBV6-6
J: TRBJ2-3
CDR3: ASSYRFSRPTQGNFGTDTQY

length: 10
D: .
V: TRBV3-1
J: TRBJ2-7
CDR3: ASSHRGYEQY

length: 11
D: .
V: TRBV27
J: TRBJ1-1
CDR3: ASSGQLNTEAF

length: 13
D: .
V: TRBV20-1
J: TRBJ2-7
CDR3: SASKSAPSSYEQY

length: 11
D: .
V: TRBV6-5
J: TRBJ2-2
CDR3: ASTDPNTGELF

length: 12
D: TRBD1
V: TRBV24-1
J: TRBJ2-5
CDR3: ATSDLGTEETQY

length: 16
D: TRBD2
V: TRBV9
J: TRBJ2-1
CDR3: ASSGTLSSGRVPNEQF

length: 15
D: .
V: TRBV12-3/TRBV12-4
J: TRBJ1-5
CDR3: ASSLLVGGAGHQPQH

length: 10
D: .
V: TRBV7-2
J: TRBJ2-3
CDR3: ASSLSADTQY

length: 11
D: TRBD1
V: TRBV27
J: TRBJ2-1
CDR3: ASSRQGINEQF

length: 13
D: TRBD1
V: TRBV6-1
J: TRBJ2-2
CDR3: ASSSGTGSGGELF

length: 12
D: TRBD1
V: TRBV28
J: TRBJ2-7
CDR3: ASSYGTGRGEQY

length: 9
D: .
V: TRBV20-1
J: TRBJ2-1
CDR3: SVPRGREQF

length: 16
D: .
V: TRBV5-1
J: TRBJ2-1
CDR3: ASSLGGHSRSSYNEQF

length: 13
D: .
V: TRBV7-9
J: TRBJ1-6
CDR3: ASSSGTLNNSPLH

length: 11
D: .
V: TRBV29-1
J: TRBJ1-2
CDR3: SVAGRARIGYT

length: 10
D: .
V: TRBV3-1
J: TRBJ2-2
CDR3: ASSQAVGELF

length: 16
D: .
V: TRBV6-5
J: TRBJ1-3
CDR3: ASSYSGAARLTRNTID

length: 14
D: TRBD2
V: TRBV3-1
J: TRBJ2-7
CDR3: ASSQGLAGAAYEQY

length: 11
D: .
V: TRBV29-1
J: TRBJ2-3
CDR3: SVGSGGGGTQY

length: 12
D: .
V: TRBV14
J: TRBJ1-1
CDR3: ASSQELMGTEAF

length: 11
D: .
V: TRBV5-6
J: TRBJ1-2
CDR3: ASSLRQVHGYT

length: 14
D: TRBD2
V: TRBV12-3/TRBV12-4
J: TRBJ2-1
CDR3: ASRLSGTSGRGEQF

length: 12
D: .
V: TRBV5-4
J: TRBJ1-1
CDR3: ASSLPTANTEAF

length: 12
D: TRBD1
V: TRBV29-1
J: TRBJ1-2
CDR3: SVEGDSSSYGYT

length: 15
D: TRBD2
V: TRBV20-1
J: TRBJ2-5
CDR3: SARTSGRVIRFETQY